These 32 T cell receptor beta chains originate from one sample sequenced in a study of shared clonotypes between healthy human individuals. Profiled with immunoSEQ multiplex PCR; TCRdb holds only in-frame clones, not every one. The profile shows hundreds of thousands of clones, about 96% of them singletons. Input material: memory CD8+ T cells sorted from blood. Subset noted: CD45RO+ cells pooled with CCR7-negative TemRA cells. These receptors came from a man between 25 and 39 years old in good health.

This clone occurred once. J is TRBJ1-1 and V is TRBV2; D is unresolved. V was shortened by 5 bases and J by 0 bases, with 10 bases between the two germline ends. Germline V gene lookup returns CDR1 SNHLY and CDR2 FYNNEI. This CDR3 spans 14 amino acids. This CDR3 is CASSRGWMNTEAFF. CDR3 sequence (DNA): TGTGCCAGCAGTAGAGGGTGGATGAACACTGAAGCTTTCTTT.

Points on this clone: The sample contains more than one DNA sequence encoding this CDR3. The CDR3 nucleotides read TGTGCCAGCAGTTTGGGAGGGAACTATGGCTACACCTTC. It encodes CASSLGGNYGYTF. The J gene is TRBJ1-2, the V gene TRBV28; no firm D call. Trimming took 3 bases from V and 2 from J, leaving 7 bases between them. The CDR3 is made up of 13 amino acids. CDR1 is MDHEN and CDR2 is SYDVKM in the germline V gene.

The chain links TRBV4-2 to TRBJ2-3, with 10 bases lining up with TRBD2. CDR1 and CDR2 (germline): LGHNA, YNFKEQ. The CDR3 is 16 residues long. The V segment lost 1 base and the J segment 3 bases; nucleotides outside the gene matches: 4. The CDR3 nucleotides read TGTGCCAGCAGCCAAGGACCTAGCGGGAGAACAGATACGCAGTATTTT. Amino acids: CASSQGPSGRTDTQYF.

CDR3 loop: CASSSSGRGDTQYF. CDR3 sequence (DNA): TGTGCCAGCAGTTCAAGCGGGAGGGGGGATACGCAGTATTTT. The chain carries TRBV6-6 and TRBJ2-3, with 10 bases matching TRBD2. The V gene's germline CDR1 is MNHNY and CDR2 SVGAGI (reference sequence). Unmatched junction bases numbered 4, after V lost 4 bases and J lost 6 bases. There are 14 residues in the CDR3.

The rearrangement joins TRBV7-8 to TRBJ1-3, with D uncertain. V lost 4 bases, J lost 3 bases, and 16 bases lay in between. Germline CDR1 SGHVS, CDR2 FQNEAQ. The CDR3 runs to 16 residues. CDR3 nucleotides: TGTGCCAGCAGCTCCTTACGCGTGGGGATTGGAAACACCATATATTTT. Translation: CASSSLRVGIGNTIYF.

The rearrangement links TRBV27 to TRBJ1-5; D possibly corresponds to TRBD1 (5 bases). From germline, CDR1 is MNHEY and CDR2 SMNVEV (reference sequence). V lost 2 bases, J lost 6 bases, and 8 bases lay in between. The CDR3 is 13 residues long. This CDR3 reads CASSLQGVQPQHF. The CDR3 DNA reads TGTGCCAGCAGTTTACAGGGTGTTCAGCCCCAGCATTTT.

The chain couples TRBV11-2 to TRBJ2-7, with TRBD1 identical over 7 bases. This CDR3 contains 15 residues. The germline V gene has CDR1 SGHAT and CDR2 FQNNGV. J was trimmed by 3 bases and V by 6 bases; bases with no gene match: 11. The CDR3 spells CASRLSNRGYYEQYF. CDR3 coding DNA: TGTGCCAGCAGACTATCTAACAGGGGATACTACGAGCAGTACTTC. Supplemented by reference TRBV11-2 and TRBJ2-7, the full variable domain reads EAGVAQSPRYKIIEKRQSVAFWCNPISGHATLYWYQQILGQGPKLLIQFQNNGVVDDSQLPKDRFSAERLKGVDSTLKIQPAKLEDSAVYLCASRLSNRGYYEQYFGPGTRLTVT.

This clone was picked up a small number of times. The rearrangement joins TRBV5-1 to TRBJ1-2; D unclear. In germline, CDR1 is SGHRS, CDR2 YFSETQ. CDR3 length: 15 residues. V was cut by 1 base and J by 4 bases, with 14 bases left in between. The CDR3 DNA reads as TGCGCCAGCAGCTTGTCCGGGCCCGTAGGCTATGGCTACACCTTC. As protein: CASSLSGPVGYGYTF.

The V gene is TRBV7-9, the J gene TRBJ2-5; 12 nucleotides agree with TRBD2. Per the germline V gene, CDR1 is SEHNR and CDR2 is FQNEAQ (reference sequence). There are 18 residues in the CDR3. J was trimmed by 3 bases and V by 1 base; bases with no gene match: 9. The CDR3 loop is CASSLVVSSGRAEETQYF. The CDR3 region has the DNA TGTGCCAGCAGCTTAGTTGTGTCTAGCGGGAGGGCCGAAGAGACCCAGTACTTC.

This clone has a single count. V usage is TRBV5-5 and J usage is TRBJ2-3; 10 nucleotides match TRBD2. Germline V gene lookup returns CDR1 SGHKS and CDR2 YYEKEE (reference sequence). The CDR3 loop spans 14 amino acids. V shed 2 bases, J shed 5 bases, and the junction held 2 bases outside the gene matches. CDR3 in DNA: TGTGCCAGCAGCTTCCGACTAGCGGGAGATACGCAGTATTTT. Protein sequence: CASSFRLAGDTQYF. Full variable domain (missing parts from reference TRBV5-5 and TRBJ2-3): DAGVTQSPTHLIKTRGQQVTLRCSPISGHKSVSWYQQVLGQGPQFIFQYYEKEERGRGNFPDRFSARQFPNYSSELNVNALLLGDSALYLCASSFRLAGDTQYFGPGTRLTVL.

This CDR3 reads CASSPVSYNEQFF. CDR3 DNA sequence: TGTGCCAGCTCACCAGTCTCTTACAATGAGCAGTTCTTC. The chain combines TRBV18 with TRBJ2-1; D call uncertain. The CDR3 spans 13 residues. V lost 2 bases and J 4 bases, leaving 6 bases between the germline ends. Germline CDR1 is KGHSH and CDR2 is LQKENI.

CDR3 nucleotides: TGTGCCAGCAGCTTGACAGGGTCGGAGACCCAGTACTTC. The encoded protein is CASSLTGSETQYF. The genes are TRBV5-4 and TRBJ2-5; possibly TRBD1 for D (6 bases). The CDR3 covers 13 residues. The V gene lost 1 base and the J gene lost 5 bases, with 9 bases spanning the gap. CDR1 and CDR2 from the germline V gene are SGHNT and YYREEE (reference sequence). Looking up the rest from reference TRBV5-4 and TRBJ2-5 gives the full variable domain: ETGVTQSPTHLIKTRGQQVTLRCSSQSGHNTVSWYQQALGQGPQFIFQYYREEENGRGNFPPRFSGLQFPNYSSELNVNALELDDSALYLCASSLTGSETQYFGPGTRLLVL.

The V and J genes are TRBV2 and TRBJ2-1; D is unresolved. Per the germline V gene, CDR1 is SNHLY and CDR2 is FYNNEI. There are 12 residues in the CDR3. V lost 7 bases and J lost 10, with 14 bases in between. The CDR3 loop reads CASKQVHREQFF. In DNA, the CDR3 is TGTGCCAGCAAACAAGTTCATCGCGAGCAGTTCTTC.

The CDR3 here is CASSLDEGSEQYF. In DNA, the CDR3 is TGTGCCAGCAGCTTAGACGAGGGAAGCGAGCAGTACTTC. The V call is TRBV11-3, the J call TRBJ2-7, with D possibly matching TRBD2 (5 bases). The germline CDR1 and CDR2 sequences are SGHNT and YENEEA. V was trimmed by 0 bases and J by 6 bases, leaving 9 bases between them. This CDR3 comprises 13 residues.

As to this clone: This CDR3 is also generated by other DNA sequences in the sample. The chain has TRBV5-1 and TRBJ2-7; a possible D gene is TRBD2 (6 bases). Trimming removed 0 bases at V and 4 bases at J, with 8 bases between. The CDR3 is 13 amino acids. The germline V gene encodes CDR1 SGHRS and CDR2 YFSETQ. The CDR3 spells CASSLEGGYEQYF. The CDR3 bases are TGCGCCAGCAGCTTGGAAGGAGGGTACGAGCAGTACTTC.

The CDR3 DNA is TGTGCCAGCACCCCCAGGGGGGCGCCTAATCAGCCCCAGCATTTT. Translation: CASTPRGAPNQPQHF. This chain connects TRBV27 to TRBJ1-5; 7 positions match TRBD1. The CDR3 is 15 residues long. CDR1 MNHEY and CDR2 SMNVEV come from the germline V gene (reference sequence). J lost 4 bases, V lost 7 bases, and 10 bases had no gene match.

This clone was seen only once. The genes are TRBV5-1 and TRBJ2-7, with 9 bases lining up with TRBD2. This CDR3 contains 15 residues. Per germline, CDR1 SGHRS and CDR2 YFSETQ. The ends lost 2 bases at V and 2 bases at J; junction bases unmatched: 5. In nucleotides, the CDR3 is TGCGCCAGCAGCTTTTCCGCTAGCGGGACCTACGAGCAGTACTTC. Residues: CASSFSASGTYEQYF.

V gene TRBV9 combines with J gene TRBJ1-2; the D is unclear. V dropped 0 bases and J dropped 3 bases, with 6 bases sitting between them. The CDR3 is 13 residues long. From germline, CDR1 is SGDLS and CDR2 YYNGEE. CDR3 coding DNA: TGTGCCAGCAGCGTAGGGGCTGACTATGGCTACACCTTC. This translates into CASSVGADYGYTF. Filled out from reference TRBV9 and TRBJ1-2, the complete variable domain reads DSGVTQTPKHLITATGQRVTLRCSPRSGDLSVYWYQQSLDQGLQFLIQYYNGEERAKGNILERFSAQQFPDLHSELNLSSLELGDSALYFCASSVGADYGYTFGSGTRLTVV.

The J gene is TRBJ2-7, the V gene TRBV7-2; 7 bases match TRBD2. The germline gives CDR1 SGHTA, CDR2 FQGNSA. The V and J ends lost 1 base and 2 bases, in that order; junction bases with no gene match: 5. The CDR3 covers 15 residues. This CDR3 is CASSLGPSGPYEQYF. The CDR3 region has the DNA TGTGCCAGCAGCTTAGGGCCTAGCGGACCCTACGAGCAGTACTTC.

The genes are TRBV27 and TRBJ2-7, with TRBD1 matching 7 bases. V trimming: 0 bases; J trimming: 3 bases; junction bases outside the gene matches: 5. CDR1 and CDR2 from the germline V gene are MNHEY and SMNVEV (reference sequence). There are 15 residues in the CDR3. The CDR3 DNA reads TGTGCCAGCAGTTTATCAGGGGGCGTTTTCTACGAGCAGTACTTC. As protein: CASSLSGGVFYEQYF.

CDR3 coding DNA: TGCGCCAGCAGCCAGATTGGGGGGAATGAGCAGTTCTTC. This gives the protein CASSQIGGNEQFF. The chain combines TRBV4-1 with TRBJ2-1; perhaps TRBD2 as D (6 bases). V dropped 3 bases and J dropped 7 bases, with 10 bases sitting between them. The germline gives CDR1 MGHRA, CDR2 YSYEKL. The CDR3 extends over 13 amino acids.

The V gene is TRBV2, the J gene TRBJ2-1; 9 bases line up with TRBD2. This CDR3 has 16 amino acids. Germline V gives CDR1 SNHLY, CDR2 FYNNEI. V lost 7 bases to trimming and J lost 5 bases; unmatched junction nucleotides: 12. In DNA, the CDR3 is TGTGCCAGCAATCGGGGGGCGGGAGGGCCGAACAATGAGCAGTTCTTC. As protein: CASNRGAGGPNNEQFF. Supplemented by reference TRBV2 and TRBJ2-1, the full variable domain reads EPEVTQTPSHQVTQMGQEVILRCVPISNHLYFYWYRQILGQKVEFLVSFYNNEISEKSEIFDDQFSVERPDGSNFTLKIRSTKLEDSAMYFCASNRGAGGPNNEQFFGPGTRLTVL.

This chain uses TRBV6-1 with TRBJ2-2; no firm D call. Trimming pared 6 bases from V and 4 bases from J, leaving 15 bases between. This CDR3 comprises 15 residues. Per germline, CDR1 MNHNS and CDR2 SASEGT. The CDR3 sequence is CASSSLPPTTGELFF. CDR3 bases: TGTGCCAGCAGCAGCTTGCCGCCTACCACCGGGGAGCTGTTTTTT.

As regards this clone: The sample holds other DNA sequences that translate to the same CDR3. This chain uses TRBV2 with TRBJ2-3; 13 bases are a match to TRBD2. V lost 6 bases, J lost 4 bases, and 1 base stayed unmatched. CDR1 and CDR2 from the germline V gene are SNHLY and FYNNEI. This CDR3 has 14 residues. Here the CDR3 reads CASSGLAGADTQYF. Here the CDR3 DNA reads TGTGCCAGCAGCGGACTAGCGGGAGCAGATACGCAGTATTTT.

This chain's CDR3 is CAINAGGRGQEQYF. In DNA form, the CDR3 reads TGTGCCATCAATGCGGGAGGACGTGGTCAAGAGCAGTACTTC. The rearrangement uses TRBV10-3 and TRBJ2-7; 8 nucleotides line up with TRBD2. There are 14 residues in the CDR3. CDR1 is ENHRY, CDR2 SYGVKD, per germline. The trim removed 7 bases at V and 7 bases at J, leaving 12 bases unmatched.

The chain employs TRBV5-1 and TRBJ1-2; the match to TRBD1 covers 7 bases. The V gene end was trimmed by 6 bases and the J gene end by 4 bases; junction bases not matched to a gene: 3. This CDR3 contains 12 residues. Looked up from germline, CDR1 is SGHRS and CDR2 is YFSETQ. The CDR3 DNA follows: TGCGCCAGCATTAACAGGGGCTATGGCTACACCTTC. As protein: CASINRGYGYTF.

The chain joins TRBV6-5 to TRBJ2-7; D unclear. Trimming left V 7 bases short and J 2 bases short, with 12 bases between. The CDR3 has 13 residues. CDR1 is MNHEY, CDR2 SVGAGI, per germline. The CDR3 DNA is TGTGCCAGCACCCGGCAAACTCCCTACGAGCAGTACTTC. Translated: CASTRQTPYEQYF.

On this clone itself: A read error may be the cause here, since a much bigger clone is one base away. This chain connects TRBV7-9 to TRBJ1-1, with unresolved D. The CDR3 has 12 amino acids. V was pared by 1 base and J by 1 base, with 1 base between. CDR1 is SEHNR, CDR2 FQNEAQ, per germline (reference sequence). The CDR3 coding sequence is TGTGCCAGCAGCTTAGAGAACACTGAAGCTTTCTTT. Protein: CASSLENTEAFF.

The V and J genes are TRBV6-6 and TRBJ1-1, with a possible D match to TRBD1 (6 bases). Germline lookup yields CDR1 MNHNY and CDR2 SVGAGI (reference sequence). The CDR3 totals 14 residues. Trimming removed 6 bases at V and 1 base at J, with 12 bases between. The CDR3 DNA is TGTGCCAGCAGCCCTAGAGGGGGGAACACTGAAGCTTTCTTT. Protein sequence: CASSPRGGNTEAFF.

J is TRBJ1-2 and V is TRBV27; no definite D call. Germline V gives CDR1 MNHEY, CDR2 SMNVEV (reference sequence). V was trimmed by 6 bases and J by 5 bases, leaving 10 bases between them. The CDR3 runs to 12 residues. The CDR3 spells CASRRVGYGYTF. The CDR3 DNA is TGTGCCAGCAGGAGGGTCGGGTATGGCTACACCTTC.

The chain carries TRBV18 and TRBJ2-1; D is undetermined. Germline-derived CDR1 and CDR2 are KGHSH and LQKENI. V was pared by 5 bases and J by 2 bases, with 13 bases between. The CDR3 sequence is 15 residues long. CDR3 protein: CASSKETAPYNEQFF. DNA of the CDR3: TGTGCCAGCTCAAAAGAGACGGCTCCCTACAATGAGCAGTTCTTC.

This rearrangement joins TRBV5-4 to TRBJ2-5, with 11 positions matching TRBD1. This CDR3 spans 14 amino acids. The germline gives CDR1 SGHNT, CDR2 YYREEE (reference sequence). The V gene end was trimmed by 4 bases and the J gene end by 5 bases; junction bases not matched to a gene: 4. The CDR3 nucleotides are TGTGCCAGCAGCCCGGGACAGGGGGTCGAGACCCAGTACTTC. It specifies CASSPGQGVETQYF.